The 14 T cell receptor beta chains in this list originate from one sample, sequenced in a study of T-cell memory formation after mild COVID-19. TCRdb ran MiXCR on the 5' RACE reads and lists one entry per CDR3 protein. The table lists tens of thousands of distinct CDR3 sequences, approximately 9% of them singletons, with 12% in the top ten. The sequencing sample was made of PBMCs or a T cell subset sorted from them (not recorded which). The origin of the receptors is an adult woman who had mild COVID-19 (a few samples of this study predate the infection). Cell type and time point are not known.

This clonotype was seen only a few times. The rearrangement joins TRBV19 to TRBJ2-3, with TRBD1 matching over 9 bases. The CDR3 consists of 13 residues. With 9 bases clipped from V and 2 bases from J, the junction kept 3 bases outside the gene matches. Germline CDR1 and CDR2: LNHDA and SQIVND (reference sequence). CDR3 amino acids: CASGQGITDTQYF. The CDR3 DNA reads TGTGCCAGCGGACAGGGGATCACAGATACGCAGTATTTT.

The table lists this clonotype with many counts. V is TRBV12-3 or TRBV12-4 and J is TRBJ2-7; 9 nucleotides line up with TRBD2. The trim removed 5 bases at V and 2 bases at J, leaving 4 bases unmatched. This CDR3 is built from 14 residues. The DNA for the CDR3 is TGTGCCAGCAGTAATAGCGGGGGACCCTACGAGCAGTACTTC. It encodes CASSNSGGPYEQYF.

The chain combines TRBV2 with TRBJ1-4; D not certain. V lost 7 bases to trimming and J lost 4 bases, with 13 bases between them. The CDR3 totals 14 residues. Germline CDR1 and CDR2: SNHLY and FYNNEI. CDR3 region: CASTLRARNEKLFF. The CDR3 region has the DNA TGTGCCAGCACCCTCCGGGCCCGTAATGAAAAACTGTTTTTT. Together with reference TRBV2 and TRBJ1-4, the CDR3 gives the full variable domain: EPEVTQTPSHQVTQMGQEVILRCVPISNHLYFYWYRQILGQKVEFLVSFYNNEISEKSEIFDDQFSVERPDGSNFTLKIRSTKLEDSAMYFCASTLRARNEKLFFGSGTQLSVL.

The chain employs TRBV5-6 and TRBJ1-1; 11 nucleotides match TRBD1. Germline lookup yields CDR1 SGHDT and CDR2 YYEEEE. V was clipped by 3 bases and J by 13 bases; unmatched bases: 17. This CDR3 region has 16 residues. CDR3 sequence reads: CASSSYTGTGGLSGFF. The DNA of the CDR3 is TGTGCCAGCAGCTCTTACACCGGGACAGGGGGTTTAAGTGGTTTCTTT.

The sample holds a few counts of this clonotype. V and J are TRBV6-5 and TRBJ2-3; 7 bases fit TRBD2. CDR1 MNHEY and CDR2 SVGAGI come from the germline V gene. V was clipped by 0 bases and J by 3 bases; unmatched bases: 9. The CDR3 contains 17 residues. CDR3 protein: CASSYSVEGSGTDTQYF. For the CDR3, the DNA is TGTGCCAGCAGTTACTCGGTAGAAGGTAGCGGGACAGATACGCAGTATTTT.

The chain recombines TRBV7-2 with TRBJ2-2; 7 bases line up with TRBD2. J gave up 6 bases and V 5 bases, and 9 bases lay outside the gene matches. The CDR3 spans 15 residues. CDR1 SGHTA and CDR2 FQGNSA come from the germline V gene. CDR3 sequence: CASSGGRGSSGELFF. In DNA, the CDR3 is TGTGCCAGCAGCGGGGGGAGGGGCTCGTCCGGGGAGCTGTTTTTT.

V and J are TRBV12-3 or TRBV12-4 and TRBJ1-2; D is ambiguous. V was trimmed by 3 bases and J by 6 bases, leaving 8 bases between them. The CDR3 contains 12 residues. The DNA of the CDR3 is TGTGCCAGCAGTTTTTTGACGGATGGCTACACCTTC. It yields the protein CASSFLTDGYTF.

This chain connects TRBV25-1 to TRBJ2-5; 8 bases fit TRBD2. Germline V lookup: CDR1 MGHDK, CDR2 SYGVNS. This CDR3 is built from 16 residues. V shed 1 base and J 0 bases; nucleotides not matched to a gene: 4. CDR3: CASSEWGGGNQETQYF. The DNA for the CDR3 is TGTGCCAGCAGTGAATGGGGCGGGGGGAACCAAGAGACCCAGTACTTC.

This clonotype was counted at least ten times. The chain joins TRBV5-1 to TRBJ2-7; 10 bases line up with TRBD1. V lost 3 bases to trimming and J lost 3 bases; unmatched junction nucleotides: 3. The CDR3 is 14 amino acids. Per germline, CDR1 SGHRS and CDR2 YFSETQ. The CDR3 coding sequence is TGCGCCAGCAGCTCCGGGACAGGGGTCTACGAGCAGTACTTC. As protein: CASSSGTGVYEQYF.

The rearrangement uses TRBV12-3 or TRBV12-4 and TRBJ2-2; D is ambiguous. V was cut by 8 bases and J by 2 bases, with 24 bases left in between. This CDR3 has 18 amino acids. The CDR3 DNA sequence: TGTGCCAGCTATGGTTTACAGAATAAGGTCTTAAACACCGGGGAGCTGTTTTTT. It encodes CASYGLQNKVLNTGELFF.

This clonotype was observed a handful of times. V and J are TRBV11-2 and TRBJ1-1; 7 positions match TRBD1. This CDR3 comprises 16 residues. J gave up 4 bases and V 1 base, and 9 bases lay outside the gene matches. Germline V lookup: CDR1 SGHAT, CDR2 FQNNGV. The CDR3 here is CASSLVGTDGGTEAFF. CDR3 DNA: TGTGCCAGCAGCTTAGTTGGGACAGATGGGGGCACTGAAGCTTTCTTT.

The chain has TRBV6-4 and TRBJ2-1; tentative D call: TRBD2 (7 bases). CDR1 MRHNA and CDR2 SNTAGT come from the germline V gene. The CDR3 is made up of 21 amino acids. Trimming took 6 bases from V and 6 from J, leaving 36 bases between them. The CDR3 here is CASSTKLTRQGGGGSGNEQFF. The CDR3 nucleotides read TGTGCCAGCAGCACCAAATTGACAAGACAAGGGGGTGGCGGGAGTGGCAATGAGCAGTTCTTC.

This clonotype was seen at least ten times. The chain is built from TRBV7-9 and TRBJ2-7, with 8 bases matching TRBD1. Trimming at V came to 7 bases and at J to 4 bases, leaving 12 bases not matched to a gene. CDR3 length: 15 residues. Germline assignment: CDR1 SEHNR and CDR2 FQNEAQ (reference sequence). CDR3 region: CASNSEGRGLYEQYF. The CDR3 DNA sequence: TGTGCCAGCAACTCTGAGGGCAGGGGGCTTTACGAGCAGTACTTC.

This clonotype was counted only a few times. This chain links TRBV4-1 with TRBJ1-2; 8 bases are shared with TRBD1. Germline lookup yields CDR1 MGHRA and CDR2 YSYEKL. V shed 5 bases and J 5 bases; nucleotides not matched to a gene: 10. The CDR3 contains 15 residues. CDR3 amino acids: CASSSTPGQAYGYTF. For the CDR3, the DNA is TGCGCCAGCAGCTCCACACCGGGACAGGCATATGGCTACACCTTC.